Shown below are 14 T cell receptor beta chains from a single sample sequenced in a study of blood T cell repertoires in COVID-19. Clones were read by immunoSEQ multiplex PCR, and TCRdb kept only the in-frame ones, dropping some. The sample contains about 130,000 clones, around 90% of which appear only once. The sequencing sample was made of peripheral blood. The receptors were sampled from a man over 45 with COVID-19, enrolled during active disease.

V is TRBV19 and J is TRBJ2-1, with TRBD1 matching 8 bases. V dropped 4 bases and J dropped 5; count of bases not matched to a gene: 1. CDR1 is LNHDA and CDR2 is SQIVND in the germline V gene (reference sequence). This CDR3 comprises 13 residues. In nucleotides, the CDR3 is TGTGCCAGTAGTAGGACAGGGAACAATGAGCAGTTCTTC. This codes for CASSRTGNNEQFF.

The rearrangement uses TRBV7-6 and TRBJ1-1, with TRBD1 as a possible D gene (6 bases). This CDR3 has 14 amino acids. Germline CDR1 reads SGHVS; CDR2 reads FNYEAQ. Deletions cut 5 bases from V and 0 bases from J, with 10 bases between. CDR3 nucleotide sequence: TGTGCCAGCAGCGGGGGACACCTGAACACTGAAGCTTTCTTT. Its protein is CASSGGHLNTEAFF.

In nucleotides, the CDR3 is TGTGCCAGCAGCCCCGAAGTGACTAGCGCAAATGAGCAGTTCTTC. As protein: CASSPEVTSANEQFF. The chain couples TRBV27 to TRBJ2-1, with 8 positions matching TRBD2. Losses at the gene ends were 6 bases for V and 7 bases for J; bases not matched to a gene: 11. The germline CDR1 and CDR2 sequences are MNHEY and SMNVEV (reference sequence). The CDR3 is made up of 15 amino acids.

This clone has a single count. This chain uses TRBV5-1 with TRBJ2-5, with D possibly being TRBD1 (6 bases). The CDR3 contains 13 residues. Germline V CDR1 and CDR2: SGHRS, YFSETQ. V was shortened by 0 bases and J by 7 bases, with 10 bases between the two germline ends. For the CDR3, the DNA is TGCGCCAGCAGCTTGGGGGGGCTGGGGACCCAGTACTTC. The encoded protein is CASSLGGLGTQYF. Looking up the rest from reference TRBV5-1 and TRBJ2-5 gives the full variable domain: KAGVTQTPRYLIKTRGQQVTLSCSPISGHRSVSWYQQTPGQGLQFLFEYFSETQRNKGNFPGRFSGRQFSNSRSEMNVSTLELGDSALYLCASSLGGLGTQYFGPGTRLLVL.

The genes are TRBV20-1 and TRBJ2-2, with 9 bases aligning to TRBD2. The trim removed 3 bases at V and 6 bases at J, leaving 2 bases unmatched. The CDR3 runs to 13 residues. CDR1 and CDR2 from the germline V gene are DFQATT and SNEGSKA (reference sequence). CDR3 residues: CSASKREAGELFF. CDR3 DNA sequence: TGCAGTGCTAGTAAGCGGGAGGCCGGGGAGCTGTTTTTT.

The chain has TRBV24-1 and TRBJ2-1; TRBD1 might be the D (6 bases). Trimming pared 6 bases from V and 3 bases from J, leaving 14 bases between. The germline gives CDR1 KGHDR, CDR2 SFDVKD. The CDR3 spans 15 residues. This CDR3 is CATSRTANNYNEQFF. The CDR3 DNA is TGTGCCACCAGTCGGACAGCTAATAACTACAATGAGCAGTTCTTC.

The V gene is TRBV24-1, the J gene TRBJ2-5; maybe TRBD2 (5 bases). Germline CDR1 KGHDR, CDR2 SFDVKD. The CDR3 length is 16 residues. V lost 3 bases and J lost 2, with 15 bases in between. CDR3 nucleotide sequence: TGTGCCACCAGTGATCCAGGACTTTCGAAGCAAGAGACCCAGTACTTC. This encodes CATSDPGLSKQETQYF.

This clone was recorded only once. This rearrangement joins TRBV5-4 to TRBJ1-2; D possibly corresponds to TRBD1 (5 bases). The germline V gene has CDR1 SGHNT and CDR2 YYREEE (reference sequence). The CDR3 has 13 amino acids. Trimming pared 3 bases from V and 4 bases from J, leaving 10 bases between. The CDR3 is CASSSIDSYGYTF. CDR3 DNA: TGTGCCAGCAGCTCAATCGACAGCTATGGCTACACCTTC.

The CDR3 spells CASSPGLATYNEQFF. CDR3 coding DNA: TGTGCCAGCAGCCCGGGACTAGCGACCTACAATGAGCAGTTCTTC. This rearrangement joins TRBV4-2 to TRBJ2-1; TRBD2 matches at 10 bases. Germline V gives CDR1 LGHNA, CDR2 YNFKEQ. V was clipped by 4 bases and J by 2 bases; unmatched bases: 2. This CDR3 has 15 residues.

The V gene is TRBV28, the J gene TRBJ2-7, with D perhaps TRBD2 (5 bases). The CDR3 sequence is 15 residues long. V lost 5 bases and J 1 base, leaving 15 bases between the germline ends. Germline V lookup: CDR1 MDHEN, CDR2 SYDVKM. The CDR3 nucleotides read TGTGCCAGCAGTGAAGTTTCGGGGAAATCCTACGAGCAGTACTTC. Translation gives CASSEVSGKSYEQYF.

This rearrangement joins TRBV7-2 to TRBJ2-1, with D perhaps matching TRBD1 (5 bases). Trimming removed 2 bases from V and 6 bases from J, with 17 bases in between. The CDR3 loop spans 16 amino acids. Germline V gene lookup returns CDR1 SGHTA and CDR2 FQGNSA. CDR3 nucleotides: TGTGCCAGCAGCTTATTTGGCCGGCAGGGTAGCAATGAGCAGTTCTTC. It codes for CASSLFGRQGSNEQFF. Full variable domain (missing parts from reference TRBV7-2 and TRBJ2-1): GAGVSQSPSNKVTEKGKDVELRCDPISGHTALYWYRQSLGQGLEFLIYFQGNSAPDKSGLPSDRFSAERTGGSVSTLTIQRTQQEDSAVYLCASSLFGRQGSNEQFFGPGTRLTVL.

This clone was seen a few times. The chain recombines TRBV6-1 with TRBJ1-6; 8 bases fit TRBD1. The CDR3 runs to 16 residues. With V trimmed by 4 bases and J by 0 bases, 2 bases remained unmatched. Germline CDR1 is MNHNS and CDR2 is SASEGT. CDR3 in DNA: TGTGCCAGCAGTGGACAGGGGATCTCCTATAATTCACCCCTCCACTTT. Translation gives CASSGQGISYNSPLHF.

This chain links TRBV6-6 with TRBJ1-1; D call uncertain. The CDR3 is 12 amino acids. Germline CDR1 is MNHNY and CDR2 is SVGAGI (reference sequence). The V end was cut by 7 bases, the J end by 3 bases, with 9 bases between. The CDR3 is CASTFSDTEAFF. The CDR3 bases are TGTGCCAGCACCTTCTCGGACACTGAAGCTTTCTTT.

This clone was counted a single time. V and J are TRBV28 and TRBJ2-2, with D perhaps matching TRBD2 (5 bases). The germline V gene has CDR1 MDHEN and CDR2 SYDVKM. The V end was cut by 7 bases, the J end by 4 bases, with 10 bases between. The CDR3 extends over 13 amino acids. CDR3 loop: CASTRDITGELFF. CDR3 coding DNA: TGTGCCAGCACCCGGGATATCACCGGGGAGCTGTTTTTT. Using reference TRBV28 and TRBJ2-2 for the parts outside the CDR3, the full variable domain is DVKVTQSSRYLVKRTGEKVFLECVQDMDHENMFWYRQDPGLGLRLIYFSYDVKMKEKGDIPEGYSVSREKKERFSLILESASTNQTSMYLCASTRDITGELFFGEGSRLTVL.